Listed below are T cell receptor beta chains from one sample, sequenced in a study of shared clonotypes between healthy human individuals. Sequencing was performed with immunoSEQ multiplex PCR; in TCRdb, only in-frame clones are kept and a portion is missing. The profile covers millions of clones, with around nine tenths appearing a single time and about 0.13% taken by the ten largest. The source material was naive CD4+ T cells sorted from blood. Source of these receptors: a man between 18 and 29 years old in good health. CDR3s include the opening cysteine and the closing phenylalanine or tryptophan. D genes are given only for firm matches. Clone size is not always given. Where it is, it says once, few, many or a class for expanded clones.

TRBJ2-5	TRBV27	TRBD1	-	CASSITGVETQYF	TGTGCCAGCAGTATCACAGGGGTAGAGACCCAGTACTTC
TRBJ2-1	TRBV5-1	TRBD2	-	CASSSLAEGGEQFF	TGCGCCAGCAGCTCTCTAGCGGAGGGAGGGGAGCAGTTCTTC
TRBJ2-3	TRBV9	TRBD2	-	CASSVAASGLGSTDTQYF	TGTGCCAGCAGCGTAGCCGCTAGCGGGCTTGGAAGCACAGATACGCAGTATTTT
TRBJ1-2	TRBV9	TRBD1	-	CASSADDRAGRISGYTF	TGTGCCAGCAGCGCAGACGACAGGGCCGGTCGAATATCCGGCTACACCTTC
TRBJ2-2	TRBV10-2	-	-	CASSEHPQGTGELFF	TGCGCCAGCAGTGAGCATCCCCAGGGCACCGGGGAGCTGTTTTTT
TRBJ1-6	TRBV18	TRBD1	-	CASSPREDRVQSPLHF	TGTGCCAGCTCACCACGCGAAGACAGGGTCCAATCACCCCTCCACTTT
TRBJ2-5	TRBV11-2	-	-	CASSRGTRRGFEETQYF	TGTGCCAGCAGCAGGGGCACGAGACGGGGGTTCGAAGAGACCCAGTACTTC
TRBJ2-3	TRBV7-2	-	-	CASSRLGSTDTQYF	TGTGCCAGCAGCCGCCTAGGCAGCACAGATACGCAGTATTTT
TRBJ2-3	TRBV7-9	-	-	CASIETVADTQYF	TGTGCCAGCATAGAGACAGTAGCAGATACGCAGTATTTT
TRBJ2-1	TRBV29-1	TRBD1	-	CSVRDRASNEQFF	TGCAGCGTCCGGGACAGGGCGAGCAATGAGCAGTTCTTC
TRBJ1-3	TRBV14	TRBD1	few	CASRPGGPGNTIYF	TGTGCCAGCAGGCCAGGGGGTCCCGGAAACACCATATATTTT
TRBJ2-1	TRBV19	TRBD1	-	CASTPYRGWEIEASYNEQFF	TGTGCCAGTACCCCCTACAGGGGGTGGGAGATTGAGGCCTCCTACAATGAGCAGTTCTTC
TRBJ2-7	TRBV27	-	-	CASSSSRQGLYEQYF	-
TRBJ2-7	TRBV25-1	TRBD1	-	CASGQGFDEQYF	TGTGCCAGCGGACAGGGGTTTGACGAGCAGTACTTC
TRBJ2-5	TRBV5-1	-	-	CASKGGGETQYF	TGCGCCAGCAAAGGGGGGGGAGAGACCCAGTACTTC
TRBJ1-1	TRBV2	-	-	CASRGPFWDTEAFF	TGTGCCAGCAGGGGACCCTTCTGGGACACTGAAGCTTTCTTT
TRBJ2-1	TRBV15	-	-	CATSSGVYNEQFF	TGTGCCACCAGCAGCGGGGTCTACAATGAGCAGTTCTTC
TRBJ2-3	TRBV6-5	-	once	CASSPWGAGTDTQYF	TGTGCCAGCAGCCCTTGGGGGGCCGGCACAGATACGCAGTATTTT
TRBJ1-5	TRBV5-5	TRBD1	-	CASRSGGASNQPQHF	TGTGCCAGCAGGTCAGGGGGCGCGAGCAATCAGCCCCAGCATTTT
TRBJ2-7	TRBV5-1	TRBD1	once	CASSSGQLTSYEQYF	TGCGCCAGCAGCTCGGGACAGCTAACCTCCTACGAGCAGTACTTC
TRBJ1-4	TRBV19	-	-	CASSISRYSSEKLFF	TGTGCCAGTAGTATCTCTCGGTACAGTAGTGAAAAACTGTTTTTT
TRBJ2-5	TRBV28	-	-	CASSLNPLRGEETQYF	TGTGCCAGCAGTTTAAACCCCTTGAGGGGAGAAGAGACCCAGTACTTC
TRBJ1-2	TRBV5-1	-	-	CASSRDVGSGYTF	TGCGCCAGCAGTCGGGATGTAGGGAGTGGCTACACCTTC